This T cell receptor beta chain comes out of a study of T cells in Graves' hyperthyroidism and ophthalmopathy. This CDR3 is built from 13 residues. V was shortened by 3 bases and J by 3 bases, with 7 bases between the two germline ends. Germline V gives CDR1 LGHNT, CDR2 FRNRAP. Amplification of TCR beta CDR3 regions was performed using RNA transcripts as template. A set of HTBI primers served as the primers for a first-round RT-PCR of the TCR CDR3. From the multiplex PCR reads, TCRdb called clonotypes with MiXCR, one entry per CDR3 protein. The sample lists about 380,000 distinct CDR3 sequences, about 13% occurring once.

The TCR originated in a man between 25 and 39 years old with Graves' hyperthyroidism that later progressed to Graves' ophthalmopathy. This chain links TRBV12-5 with TRBJ2-3, with D unclear. Sequencing used blood. The CDR3 bases are TGTGCTAGTGGTTTCCTTAGTACAGATACGCAGTATTTT. Amino acid sequence: CASGFLSTDTQYF.